This is a list of T cell receptor beta chains from one sample in a study of blood T cell repertoires in COVID-19. Produced via immunoSEQ multiplex PCR; TCRdb's table is partial and in-frame only. The repertoire includes approximately 250,000 clones, about 91% of them detected once, and about 1.2% sits in the top ten. The sequenced material came from PBMCs or T cells enriched from blood (not recorded which). These receptors all come from a woman aged 40 to 50 with acute COVID-19. Both conserved end residues are part of each CDR3. D genes are given only for firm matches. Size values are once, few and many counts, or a class for expanded clones, and some rows have none.

V gene,D gene,J gene,clone size,CDR3 length,CDR3 protein,CDR3 DNA
TRBV27,-,TRBJ1-2,-,12,CASSLRGSGYTF,TGTGCCAGCAGTTTACGTGGGAGTGGCTACACCTTC
TRBV18,-,TRBJ2-7,-,15,CASSQTTGLSYEQYF,TGTGCCAGCTCCCAAACCACGGGTCTGAGCTACGAGCAGTACTTC
TRBV10-3,TRBD2,TRBJ2-5,-,15,CAISERGTSDETQYF,TGTGCCATCAGTGAAAGAGGGACTAGTGACGAGACCCAGTACTTC
TRBV18,-,TRBJ1-1,-,17,CASSEILQGAGNTEAFF,TGTGCCAGCTCAGAGATTTTACAGGGTGCCGGGAACACTGAAGCTTTCTTT
TRBV27,-,TRBJ2-5,-,15,CASRSLSPYVETQYF,TGTGCCAGCAGGTCCCTTTCCCCGTATGTCGAGACCCAGTACTTC
TRBV10-2,-,TRBJ2-1,-,15,CASSDSGTHRVEQFF,TGCGCCAGCAGTGACTCGGGGACCCACAGGGTTGAGCAGTTCTTC
TRBV29-1,TRBD2,TRBJ2-5,-,15,CSVCDSGSRQETQYF,TGCAGCGTGTGCGACAGCGGGAGTAGACAAGAGACCCAGTACTTC
TRBV24-1,-,TRBJ1-4,-,14,CATSATARGEKLFF,TGTGCCACCAGTGCCACAGCCCGGGGTGAAAAACTGTTTTTT
TRBV11-3,TRBD1,TRBJ1-3,-,16,CASSLGQGAFGNTIYF,TGTGCCAGCAGCTTAGGCCAGGGGGCTTTTGGAAACACCATATATTTT
TRBV2,-,TRBJ2-1,-,10,CASRAVEQFF,TGTGCCAGCAGGGCGGTCGAGCAGTTCTTC
TRBV25-1,-,TRBJ2-5,-,14,CASSDPVAGETQYF,TGTGCCAGCAGTGACCCCGTCGCGGGGGAGACCCAGTACTTC
TRBV4-1,-,TRBJ2-5,-,13,CASSQGGWETQYF,TGCGCCAGCAGCCAAGGAGGTTGGGAGACCCAGTACTTC
TRBV5-4,TRBD1,TRBJ2-1,-,16,CASSGKDRASYNEQFF,TGTGCCAGCAGCGGAAAGGACAGGGCGTCCTACAATGAGCAGTTCTTC
TRBV5-6,-,TRBJ2-5,-,17,CASSLVGGGTVQETQYF,TGTGCCAGCAGCTTGGTCGGTGGCGGGACAGTCCAAGAGACCCAGTACTTC
TRBV15,TRBD1,TRBJ1-5,-,15,CATSRDSGQGRPQHF,TGTGCCACCAGCAGAGATTCGGGACAGGGGAGACCCCAGCATTTT
TRBV6-5,-,TRBJ2-1,-,13,CASSSVLAASKFF,TGTGCCAGCAGTTCCGTACTAGCTGCGTCAAAGTTCTTC
TRBV3-1/TRBV3-2,-,TRBJ1-2,-,14,CASSPSGVGYGYTF,TGTGCCAGCAGCCCGTCAGGGGTGGGGTATGGCTACACCTTC
TRBV5-4,TRBD2,TRBJ2-4,-,15,CASSLDGRAKNIQYF,TGTGCCAGCAGCTTGGACGGGAGGGCCAAAAACATTCAGTACTTC
TRBV5-5,TRBD1,TRBJ1-2,-,18,CASSLGPGQQTSLYGYTF,TGTGCCAGCAGCTTGGGGCCGGGACAGCAGACTTCACTGTATGGCTACACCTTC
TRBV10-1,-,TRBJ1-1,once,13,CASREGGSTEAFF,TGCGCCAGCAGGGAGGGGGGGTCCACTGAAGCTTTCTTT
TRBV5-1,TRBD2,TRBJ2-3,-,16,CASSLALAGVTDTQYF,TGCGCCAGCAGCTTGGCCTTAGCGGGAGTGACAGATACGCAGTATTTT
TRBV19,-,TRBJ2-1,-,15,CASSIDRGHYNEQFF,TGTGCCAGTAGTATAGATCGGGGTCACTACAATGAGCAGTTCTTC
TRBV14,TRBD1,TRBJ1-2,-,14,CASSQGDRVHGYTF,TGTGCCAGCAGCCAGGGGGACAGGGTCCATGGCTACACCTTC
TRBV24-1,TRBD1,TRBJ1-2,-,13,CATSDRQGFGYTF,TGTGCCACCAGTGATCGACAGGGTTTCGGCTACACCTTC
TRBV9,-,TRBJ2-3,-,14,CASSSGRSTDTQYF,TGTGCCAGCAGTAGCGGAAGAAGCACAGATACGCAGTATTTT
TRBV28,-,TRBJ2-3,-,15,CASSFAREGVDTQYF,TGTGCCAGCAGTTTCGCCAGGGAGGGGGTAGATACGCAGTATTTT
TRBV27,TRBD1,TRBJ1-1,-,15,CASSRNRGSNTEAFF,TGTGCCAGCAGTCGTAACAGGGGGTCGAACACTGAAGCTTTCTTT
TRBV7-9,-,TRBJ2-2,-,17,CASSLVSSGANTGELFF,TGTGCCAGCAGCTTAGTTAGTAGCGGTGCGAACACCGGGGAGCTGTTTTTT
TRBV3-1/TRBV3-2,-,TRBJ2-2,-,15,CASSQGSFNTGELFF,TGTGCCAGCAGCCAAGGGAGTTTCAACACCGGGGAGCTGTTTTTT
TRBV18,TRBD1,TRBJ1-3,-,16,CASSPTQGGSGNTIYF,TGTGCCAGCTCACCCACTCAGGGGGGCTCTGGAAACACCATATATTTT
TRBV11-2,-,TRBJ2-6,-,15,CASSFRGFGANVLTF,TGTGCCAGCAGCTTTAGAGGGTTCGGGGCCAACGTCCTGACTTTC
TRBV25-1,TRBD1,TRBJ1-2,-,17,CASTKIPPGQGASGYTF,TGTGCCAGCACTAAGATCCCCCCGGGACAGGGGGCGTCCGGCTACACCTTC
TRBV29-1,-,TRBJ1-1,few,13,CSVKDSLDTEAFF,TGCAGCGTTAAGGACAGTTTGGACACTGAAGCTTTCTTT
TRBV19,-,TRBJ1-3,-,15,CASSRQAASGNTIYF,TGTGCCAGTAGTAGACAGGCCGCCTCTGGAAACACCATATATTTT
TRBV5-1,-,TRBJ2-5,-,13,CASSLVPGETQYF,TGCGCCAGCAGCTTGGTCCCGGGAGAGACCCAGTACTTC
TRBV29-1,TRBD2,TRBJ2-1,-,14,CSVAGLGSYNEQFF,TGCAGCGTCGCGGGACTAGGCTCCTACAATGAGCAGTTCTTC
TRBV19,TRBD2,TRBJ2-1,-,16,CASSTSGRVSMDEQFF,TGTGCCAGTAGTACTAGCGGGAGAGTTAGTATGGATGAGCAGTTCTTC
TRBV28,-,TRBJ1-2,-,13,CASSLVRTYGYTF,TGTGCCAGCAGTTTGGTACGGACATATGGCTACACCTTC
TRBV7-8,TRBD1,TRBJ1-1,-,16,CASSYPPRDSGTEAFF,TGTGCCAGCAGCTATCCCCCCCGGGACAGTGGGACTGAAGCTTTCTTT
TRBV7-3,TRBD2,TRBJ2-3,-,15,CASSLLAGGGDTQYF,TGTGCCAGCAGCTTACTAGCGGGAGGCGGGGATACGCAGTATTTT
TRBV15,-,TRBJ1-1,-,15,CATSRASEENTEAFF,TGTGCCACCAGCAGGGCTTCTGAGGAGAACACTGAAGCTTTCTTT
TRBV10-3,TRBD2,TRBJ2-2,-,16,CAISDPGLAETGELFF,TGTGCCATCAGTGACCCGGGACTAGCGGAGACCGGGGAGCTGTTTTTT
TRBV30,-,TRBJ1-2,-,13,CAWSGQRAGGYTF,TGTGCCTGGAGTGGACAGAGGGCGGGGGGCTACACCTTC
TRBV5-4,-,TRBJ2-5,-,14,CASSLGASQETQYF,TGTGCCAGCAGCTTGGGAGCCTCCCAAGAGACCCAGTACTTC
TRBV7-9,TRBD1,TRBJ1-5,once,14,CASSPDRGLQPQHF,TGTGCCAGCAGTCCGGACAGGGGGCTTCAGCCCCAGCATTTT
TRBV9,TRBD1,TRBJ1-2,-,15,CASSVGRQGFYGYTF,TGTGCCAGCAGCGTAGGAAGACAGGGCTTCTATGGCTACACCTTC
TRBV6-4,TRBD2,TRBJ2-1,-,14,CASSDSGGRAEQFF,TGTGCCAGCAGTGACTCCGGCGGGAGGGCTGAGCAGTTCTTC
TRBV3-1/TRBV3-2,TRBD2,TRBJ2-1,-,15,CASSQRAGGNNEQFF,TGTGCCAGCAGCCAAAGAGCGGGAGGCAACAATGAGCAGTTCTTC
TRBV7-9,-,TRBJ2-7,-,15,CASSVLSGLSYEQYF,TGTGCCAGCAGCGTTCTTTCAGGCCTCTCCTACGAGCAGTACTTC
TRBV18,-,TRBJ2-3,-,12,CASSPRPGTQYF,TGTGCCAGCTCACCACGGCCGGGGACGCAGTATTTT
TRBV6-5,TRBD2,TRBJ2-1,-,14,CASRVFGAGEGQFF,TGTGCCAGCAGAGTTTTCGGAGCGGGAGAGGGGCAGTTCTTC
TRBV28,-,TRBJ2-6,-,16,CASSSDRTAGANVLTF,TGTGCCAGCAGTTCCGACCGGACAGCTGGGGCCAACGTCCTGACTTTC
TRBV9,TRBD2,TRBJ2-4,-,17,CASSATSGRSAKNIQYF,TGTGCCAGCAGCGCAACTAGCGGGAGATCCGCCAAAAACATTCAGTACTTC